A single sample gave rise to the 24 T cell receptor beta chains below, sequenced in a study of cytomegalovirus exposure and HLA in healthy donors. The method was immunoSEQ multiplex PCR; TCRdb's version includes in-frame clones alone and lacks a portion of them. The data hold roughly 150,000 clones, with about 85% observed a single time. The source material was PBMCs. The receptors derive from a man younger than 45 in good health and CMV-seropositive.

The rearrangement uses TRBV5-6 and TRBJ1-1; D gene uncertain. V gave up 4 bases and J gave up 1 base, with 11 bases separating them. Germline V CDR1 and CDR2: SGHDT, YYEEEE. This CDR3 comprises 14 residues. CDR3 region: CASSAIDENTEAFF. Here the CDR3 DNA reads TGTGCCAGCAGCGCCATAGATGAGAACACTGAAGCTTTCTTT.

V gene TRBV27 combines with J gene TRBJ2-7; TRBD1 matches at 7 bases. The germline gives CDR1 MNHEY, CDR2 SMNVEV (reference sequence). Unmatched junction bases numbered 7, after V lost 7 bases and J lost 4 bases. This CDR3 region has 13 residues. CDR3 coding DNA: TGTGCCAGCATGGGGCACAGGGGTTACGAGCAGTACTTC. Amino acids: CASMGHRGYEQYF.

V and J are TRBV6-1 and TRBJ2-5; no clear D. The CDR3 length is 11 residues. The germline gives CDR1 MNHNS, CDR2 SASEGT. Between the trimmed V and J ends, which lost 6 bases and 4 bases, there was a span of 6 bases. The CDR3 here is CASRRGETQYF. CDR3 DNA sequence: TGTGCCAGCAGGAGAGGAGAGACCCAGTACTTC.

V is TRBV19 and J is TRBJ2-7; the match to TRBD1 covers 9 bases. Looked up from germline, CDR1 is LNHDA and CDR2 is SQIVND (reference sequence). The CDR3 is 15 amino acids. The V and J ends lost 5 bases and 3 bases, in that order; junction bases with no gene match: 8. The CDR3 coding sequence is TGTGCCAGTAGTGACACCGGGACAGGGTTCTACGAGCAGTACTTC. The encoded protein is CASSDTGTGFYEQYF.

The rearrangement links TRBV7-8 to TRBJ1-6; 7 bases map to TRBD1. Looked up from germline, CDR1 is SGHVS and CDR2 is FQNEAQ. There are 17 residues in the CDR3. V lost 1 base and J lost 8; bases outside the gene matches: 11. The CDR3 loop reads CASSLEVWQGGDSPLHF. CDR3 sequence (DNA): TGTGCCAGCAGCTTAGAGGTCTGGCAGGGGGGTGATTCACCCCTCCACTTT. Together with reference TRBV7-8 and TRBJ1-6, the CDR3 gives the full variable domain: GAGVSQSPRYKVAKRGQDVALRCDPISGHVSLFWYQQALGQGPEFLTYFQNEAQLDKSGLPSDRFFAERPEGSVSTLKIQRTQQEDSAVYLCASSLEVWQGGDSPLHFGNGTRLTVT.

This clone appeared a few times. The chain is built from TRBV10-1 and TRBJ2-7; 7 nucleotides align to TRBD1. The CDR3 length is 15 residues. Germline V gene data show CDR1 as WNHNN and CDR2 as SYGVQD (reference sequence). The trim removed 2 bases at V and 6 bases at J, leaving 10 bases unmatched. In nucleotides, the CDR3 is TGCGCCAGCAGTGAGCACAGGGGTAGGTCAGGCGAGCAGTACTTC. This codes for CASSEHRGRSGEQYF.

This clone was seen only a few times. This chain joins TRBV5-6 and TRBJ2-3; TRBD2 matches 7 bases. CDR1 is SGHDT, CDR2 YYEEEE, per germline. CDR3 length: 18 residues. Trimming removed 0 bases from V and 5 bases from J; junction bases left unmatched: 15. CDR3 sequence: CASSLDFRAGMSGDTQYF. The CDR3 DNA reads TGTGCCAGCAGCTTGGACTTTCGAGCGGGGATGTCAGGAGATACGCAGTATTTT.

The CDR3 coding sequence is TGCGCCAGCAGCCCACAGTCAGGGGACAGGGGATACGAGCAGTACTTC. Encoded protein: CASSPQSGDRGYEQYF. V is TRBV5-1 and J is TRBJ2-7; 10 bases agree with TRBD1. The CDR3 is made up of 16 amino acids. From germline, CDR1 is SGHRS and CDR2 YFSETQ. J lost 4 bases, V lost 4 bases, and 11 bases had no gene match.

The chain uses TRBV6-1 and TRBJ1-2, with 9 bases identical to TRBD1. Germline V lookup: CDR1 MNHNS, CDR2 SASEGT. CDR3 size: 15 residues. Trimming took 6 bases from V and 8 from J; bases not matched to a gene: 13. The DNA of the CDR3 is TGTGCCAGCAGGGTAACCGGGACAGGGTTACCCGGCTACACCTTC. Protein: CASRVTGTGLPGYTF.

The CDR3 is CASSQEGLAGGSYEQYF. Written as DNA, the CDR3 is TGCGCCAGCAGCCAAGAGGGACTAGCGGGCGGGTCCTACGAGCAGTACTTC. The rearrangement links TRBV4-3 to TRBJ2-7; 12 bases agree with TRBD2. This CDR3 comprises 17 residues. The V gene's germline CDR1 is LGHNA and CDR2 YSLEER. The V and J ends lost 0 bases and 1 base, in that order; junction bases with no gene match: 4.

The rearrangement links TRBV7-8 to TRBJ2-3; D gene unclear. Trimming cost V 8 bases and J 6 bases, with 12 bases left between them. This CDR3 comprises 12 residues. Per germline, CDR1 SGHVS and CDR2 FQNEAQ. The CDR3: CASSGGWDTQYF. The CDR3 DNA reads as TGTGCCAGCTCCGGTGGTTGGGATACGCAGTATTTT.

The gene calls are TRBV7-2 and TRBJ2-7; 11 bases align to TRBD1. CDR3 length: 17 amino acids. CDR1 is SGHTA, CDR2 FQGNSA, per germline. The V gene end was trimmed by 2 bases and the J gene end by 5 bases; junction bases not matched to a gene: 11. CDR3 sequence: CASSLMGPDRGRDEQYF. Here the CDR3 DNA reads TGTGCCAGCAGCTTAATGGGGCCGGACAGGGGGCGAGACGAGCAGTACTTC.

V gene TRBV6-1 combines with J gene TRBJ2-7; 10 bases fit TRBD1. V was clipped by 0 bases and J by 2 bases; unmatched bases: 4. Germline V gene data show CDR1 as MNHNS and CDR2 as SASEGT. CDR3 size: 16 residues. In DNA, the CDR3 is TGTGCCAGCAGTGAAGCGGGGGACAGGGGTGCCTACGAGCAGTACTTC. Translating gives CASSEAGDRGAYEQYF.

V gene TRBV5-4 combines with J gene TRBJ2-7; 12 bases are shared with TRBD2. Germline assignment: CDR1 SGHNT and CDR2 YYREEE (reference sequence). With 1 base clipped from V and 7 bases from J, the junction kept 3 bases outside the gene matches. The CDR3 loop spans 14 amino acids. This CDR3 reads CASSLTSGGFEQYF. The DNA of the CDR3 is TGTGCCAGCAGCTTGACTAGCGGGGGGTTTGAGCAGTACTTC.

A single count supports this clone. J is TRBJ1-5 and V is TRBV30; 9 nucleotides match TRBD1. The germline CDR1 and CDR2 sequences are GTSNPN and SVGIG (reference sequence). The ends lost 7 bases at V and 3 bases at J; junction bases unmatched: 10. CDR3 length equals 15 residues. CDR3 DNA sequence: TGTGCCTTATCGGCGGGACAGGGCCACAATCAGCCCCAGCATTTT. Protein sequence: CALSAGQGHNQPQHF.

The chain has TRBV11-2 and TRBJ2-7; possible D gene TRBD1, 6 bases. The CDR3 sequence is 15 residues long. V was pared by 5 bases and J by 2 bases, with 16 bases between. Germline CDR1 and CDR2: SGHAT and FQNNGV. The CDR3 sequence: CASSISGVGTYEQYF. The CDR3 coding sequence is TGTGCCAGCAGCATCTCAGGGGTTGGGACCTACGAGCAGTACTTC.

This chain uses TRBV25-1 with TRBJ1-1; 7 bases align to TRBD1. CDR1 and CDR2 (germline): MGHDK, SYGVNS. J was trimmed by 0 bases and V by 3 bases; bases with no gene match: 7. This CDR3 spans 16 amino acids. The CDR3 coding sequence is TGTGCCAGCAGTGACTCATTAAGGGGGCTGAACACTGAAGCTTTCTTT. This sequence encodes CASSDSLRGLNTEAFF.

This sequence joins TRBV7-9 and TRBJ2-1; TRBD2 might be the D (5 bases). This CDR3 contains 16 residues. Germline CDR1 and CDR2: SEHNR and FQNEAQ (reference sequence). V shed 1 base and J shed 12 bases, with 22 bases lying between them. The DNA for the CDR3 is TGTGCCAGCAGCTTAGATCGGGTCGGGGTGTACGCGTTGCAGTTCTTC. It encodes CASSLDRVGVYALQFF. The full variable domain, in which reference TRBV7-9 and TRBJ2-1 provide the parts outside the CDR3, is DTGVSQNPRHKITKRGQNVTFRCDPISEHNRLYWYRQTLGQGPEFLTYFQNEAQLEKSRLLSDRFSAERPKGSFSTLEIQRTEQGDSAMYLCASSLDRVGVYALQFFGPGTRLTVL.

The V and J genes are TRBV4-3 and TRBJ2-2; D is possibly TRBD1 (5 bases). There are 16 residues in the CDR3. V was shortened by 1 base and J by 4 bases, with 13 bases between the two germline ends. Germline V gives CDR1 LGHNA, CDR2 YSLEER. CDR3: CASSQADRDTTGELFF. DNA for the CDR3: TGCGCCAGCAGCCAAGCAGACAGAGACACCACCGGGGAGCTGTTTTTT.

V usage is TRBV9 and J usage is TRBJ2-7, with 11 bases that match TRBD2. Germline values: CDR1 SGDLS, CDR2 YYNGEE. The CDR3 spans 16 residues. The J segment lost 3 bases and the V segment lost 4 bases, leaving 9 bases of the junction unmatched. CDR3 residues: CASSPHPGLADYEQYF. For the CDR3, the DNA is TGTGCCAGCAGCCCCCATCCGGGACTAGCGGACTACGAGCAGTACTTC.

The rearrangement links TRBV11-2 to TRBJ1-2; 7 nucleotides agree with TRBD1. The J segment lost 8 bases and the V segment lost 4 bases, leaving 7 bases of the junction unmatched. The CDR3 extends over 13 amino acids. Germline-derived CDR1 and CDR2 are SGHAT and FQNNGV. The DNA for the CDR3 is TGTGCCAGCAGCTCCGGACAGGTGGAAGGCTACACCTTC. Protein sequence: CASSSGQVEGYTF.

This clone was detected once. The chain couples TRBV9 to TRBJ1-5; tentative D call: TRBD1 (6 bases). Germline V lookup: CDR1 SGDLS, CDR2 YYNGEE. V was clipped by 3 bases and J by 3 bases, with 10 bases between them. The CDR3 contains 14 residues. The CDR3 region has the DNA TGTGCCAGCAGCGGTACAGGGTTCAATCAGCCCCAGCATTTT. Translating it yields CASSGTGFNQPQHF.

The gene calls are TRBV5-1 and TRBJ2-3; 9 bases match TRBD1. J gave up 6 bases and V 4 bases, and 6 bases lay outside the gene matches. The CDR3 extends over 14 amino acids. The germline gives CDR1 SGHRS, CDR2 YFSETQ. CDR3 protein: CASSKDRGIDTQYF. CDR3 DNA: TGCGCCAGCAGCAAAGACAGGGGGATCGATACGCAGTATTTT.

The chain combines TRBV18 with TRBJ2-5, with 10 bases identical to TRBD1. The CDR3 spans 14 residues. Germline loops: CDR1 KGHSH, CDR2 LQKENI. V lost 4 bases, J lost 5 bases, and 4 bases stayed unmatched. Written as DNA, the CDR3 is TGTGCCAGCTCACTGGACAGGGGGTTTGAGACCCAGTACTTC. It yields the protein CASSLDRGFETQYF.